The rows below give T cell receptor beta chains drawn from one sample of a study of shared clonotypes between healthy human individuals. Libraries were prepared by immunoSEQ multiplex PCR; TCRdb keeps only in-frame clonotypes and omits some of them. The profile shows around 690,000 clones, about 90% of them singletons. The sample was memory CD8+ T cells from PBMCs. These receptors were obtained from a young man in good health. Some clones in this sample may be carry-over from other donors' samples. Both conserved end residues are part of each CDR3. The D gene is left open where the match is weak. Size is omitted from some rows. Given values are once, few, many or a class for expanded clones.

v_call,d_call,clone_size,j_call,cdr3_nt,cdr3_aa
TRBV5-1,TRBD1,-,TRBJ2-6,TGCGCCAGCAGCAAGGGACAGGGAACTGGGGCCAACGTCCTGACTTTC,CASSKGQGTGANVLTF
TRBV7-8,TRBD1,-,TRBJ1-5,TGTGCCAGCAGCTCCGGACAGGGGAGTTTGTGGAATCAGCCCCAGCATTTT,CASSSGQGSLWNQPQHF
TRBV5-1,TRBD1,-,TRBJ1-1,TGCGCCAGCAGCTTGTATGGACAGGACGCGGCTGAAGCTTTCTTT,CASSLYGQDAAEAFF
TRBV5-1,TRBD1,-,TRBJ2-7,TGCGCCAGCAGACCCGACAGGGGTTCCTACGAGCAGTACTTC,CASRPDRGSYEQYF
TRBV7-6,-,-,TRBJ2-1,TGTGCCAGCAGCTTAGTGGCAGGGGCTGAGCAGTTCTTC,CASSLVAGAEQFF
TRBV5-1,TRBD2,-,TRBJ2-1,TGCGCCAGCAGCTTGTATAGCGGGAATACCTACAATGAGCAGTTCTTC,CASSLYSGNTYNEQFF
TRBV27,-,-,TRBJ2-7,TGTGCCAGCAGCCCCGGGGGCCTAGCGGACGAGCAGTACTTC,CASSPGGLADEQYF
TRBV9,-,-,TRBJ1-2,TGTGCCAGCAGCGGCCGGGGCGATGGCTACACCTTC,CASSGRGDGYTF
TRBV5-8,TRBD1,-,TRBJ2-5,TGTGCCAGCAGCCAACGGGACAGCCAAGAGACCCAGTACTTC,CASSQRDSQETQYF
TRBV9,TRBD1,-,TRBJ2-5,TGTGCCAGCAGCCCCGGACAGGAGCAGTACTTC,CASSPGQEQYF
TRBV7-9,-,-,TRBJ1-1,TGTGCCAGCAGCTTACTGGACACTGAAGCTTTCTTT,CASSLLDTEAFF
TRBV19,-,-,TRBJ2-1,TGTGCCAGTAGTATAATAGGGGTAAATGAGCAGTTCTTC,CASSIIGVNEQFF
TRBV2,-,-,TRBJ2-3,TGTGCCAGCAGTTCATCCAGAACCGGGGCAGATACGCAGTATTTT,CASSSSRTGADTQYF
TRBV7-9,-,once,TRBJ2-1,TGTGCCAGCAGCCGACTGTACAATGAGCAGTTCTTC,CASSRLYNEQFF
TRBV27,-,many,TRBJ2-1,TGTGCCAGCAGGCTTGGGATGACTAACTACAATGAGCAGTTCTTC,CASRLGMTNYNEQFF
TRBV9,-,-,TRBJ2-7,TGTGCCAGCAGCGTAGATTGGCGCTCCTCCTACGAGCAGTACTTC,CASSVDWRSSYEQYF
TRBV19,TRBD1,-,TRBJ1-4,TGTGCCAGTAGTATAGTCCCGGGACAGGGAGGAGAAAAACTGTTTTTT,CASSIVPGQGGEKLFF
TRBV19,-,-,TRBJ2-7,TGTGCCAGTAGTAGAATTCGGGACATTCCTGAAGAGCAGTACTTC,CASSRIRDIPEEQYF
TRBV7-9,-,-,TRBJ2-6,TGTGCCAGCAGCTTTGGACAGAGAGCTGGGGCCAACGTCCTGACTTTC,CASSFGQRAGANVLTF
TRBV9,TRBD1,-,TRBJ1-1,TGTGCCAGCAGCGCGGGACAGGGGGGTTTTAACACTGAAGCTTTCTTT,CASSAGQGGFNTEAFF
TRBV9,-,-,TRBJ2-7,TGTGCCAGCAGCCTAGGTGGAGTAAGCTCCTACGAGCAGTACTTC,CASSLGGVSSYEQYF
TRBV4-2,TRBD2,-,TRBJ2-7,TGTGCCAGCAGCCAAGTGGTGGGCCGACTAGCGGGCGGGGACGAGCAGTACTTC,CASSQVVGRLAGGDEQYF
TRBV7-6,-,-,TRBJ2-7,TGTGCCAGCAGCCCCCGGACGGATTACGAGCAGTACTTC,CASSPRTDYEQYF
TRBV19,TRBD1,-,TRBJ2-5,TGTGCCAGTAAGGGGAGGACAGGGCAGACCCAGTACTTC,CASKGRTGQTQYF
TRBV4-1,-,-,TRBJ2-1,TGCGCCAGCAGCCAAGGCCAGGACTATCTACGGGAGCAGTTCTTC,CASSQGQDYLREQFF
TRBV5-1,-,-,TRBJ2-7,TGCGCCAGCAGCTGGGGACGGGCCTACGAGCAGTACTTC,CASSWGRAYEQYF
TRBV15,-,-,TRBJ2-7,TGTGCCACCAGCAGAGAAACGGGTGGGACCTACGAGCAGTACTTC,CATSRETGGTYEQYF
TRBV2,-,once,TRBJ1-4,TGTGCCAGCAGTGAGAGGGGACGGACTAATGAAAAACTGTTTTTT,CASSERGRTNEKLFF
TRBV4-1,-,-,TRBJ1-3,TGCGCCAGCAGCCAAGGGGCAGGGTCTGGAAACACCATATATTTT,CASSQGAGSGNTIYF
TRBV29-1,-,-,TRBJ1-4,TGCAGCGTTCTTAAAGGGGAAAAACTGTTTTTT,CSVLKGEKLFF
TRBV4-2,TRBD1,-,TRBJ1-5,TGTGCCAGCAGCCAGATACAGGGGGCACAGCCCCAGCATTTT,CASSQIQGAQPQHF
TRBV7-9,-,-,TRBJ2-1,TGTGCCAGCAGCCCCGTACTGTCAGGGGAGCAGTTCTTC,CASSPVLSGEQFF
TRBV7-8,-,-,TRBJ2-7,TGTGCCAGCAGCTTAGCGGCAGTAAGCCCCTACGAGCAGTACTTC,CASSLAAVSPYEQYF
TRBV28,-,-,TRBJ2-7,TGTGCCAGCCTGGGTGCCTACGAGCAGTACTTC,CASLGAYEQYF
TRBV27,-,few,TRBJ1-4,TGTGCCAGCAGTTCCGGCGGGACGGTGGGAAAACTGTTTTTT,CASSSGGTVGKLFF
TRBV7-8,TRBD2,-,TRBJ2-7,TGTGCCAGCAGCTCGGGACTAGCGGGAGTCGCCTACGAGCAGTACTTC,CASSSGLAGVAYEQYF
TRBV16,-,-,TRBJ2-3,TGTGCCAGCAGCCCTACAAGTAGCACAGATACGCAGTATTTT,CASSPTSSTDTQYF
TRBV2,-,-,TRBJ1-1,TGTGCCAGCGGGAACGGAGTTAGGAACACTGAAGCTTTCTTT,CASGNGVRNTEAFF
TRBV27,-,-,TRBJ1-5,TGTGCCAGCCGCCCAGGGGTCTATAGCAATCAGCCCCAGCATTTT,CASRPGVYSNQPQHF
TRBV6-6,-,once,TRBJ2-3,TGTGCCAGCAGTTACTGGGGACGGGGGACAGATACGCAGTATTTT,CASSYWGRGTDTQYF
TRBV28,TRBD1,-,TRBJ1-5,TGTGCCAGCAGGCCATTCGGAGGGGGCTCTAATCAGCCCCAGCATTTT,CASRPFGGGSNQPQHF
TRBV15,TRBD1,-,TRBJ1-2,TGTGCCACCAGCAGAGACAGGGGGATTATCTATGGCTACACCTTC,CATSRDRGIIYGYTF
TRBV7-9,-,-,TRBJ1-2,TGTGCCAGCAGCTTGGGGGGCGCAGGCTACACCTTC,CASSLGGAGYTF
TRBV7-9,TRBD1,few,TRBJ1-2,TGTGCCAGCAGCCCCACGACAGGGGGCTATGGCTACACCTTC,CASSPTTGGYGYTF
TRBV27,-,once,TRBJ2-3,TGTGCCAGCAGTTTCGGAGATCCTAGCACAGATACGCAGTATTTT,CASSFGDPSTDTQYF
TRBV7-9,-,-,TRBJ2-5,TGTGCCAGCAGCCCATGGGGGTTCGGAGAGACCCAGTACTTC,CASSPWGFGETQYF
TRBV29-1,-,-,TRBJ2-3,TGCAGCGTTGAGGCTACTAGCATCTATTCCGTCGATACGCAGTATTTT,CSVEATSIYSVDTQYF
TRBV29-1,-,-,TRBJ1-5,TGCAGCGTTGTAATGGGGAGAGGTCAGCCCCAGCATTTT,CSVVMGRGQPQHF
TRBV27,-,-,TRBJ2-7,TGTGCCAGCAGTTTTTTTCTTGGCGGCGCTTACGAGCAGTACTTC,CASSFFLGGAYEQYF
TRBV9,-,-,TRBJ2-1,TGTGCCAGCAGCCCACAGGGAAATGAGCAGTTCTTC,CASSPQGNEQFF
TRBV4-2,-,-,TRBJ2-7,TGTGCCAGCACCTCCCCGGAGGGGGACGAGCAGTACTTC,CASTSPEGDEQYF
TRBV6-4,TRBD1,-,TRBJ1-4,TGTGCCAGCACCGGACAGGGGGGGGAAAAACTGTTTTTT,CASTGQGGEKLFF
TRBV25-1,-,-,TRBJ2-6,TGTGCCAGCAGTGCTGGGGCCAACGTCCTGACTTTC,CASSAGANVLTF
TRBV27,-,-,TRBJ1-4,TGTGCCAGCAGTTTATATCCAATCCTTGGTGAAAAACTGTTTTTT,CASSLYPILGEKLFF
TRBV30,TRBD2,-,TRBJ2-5,TGTGCCTGGAGCTACGAGACTAGCGGGAAGGTGGGGTGGGGCCAAGAGACCCAGTACTTC,CAWSYETSGKVGWGQETQYF
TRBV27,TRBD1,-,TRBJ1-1,TGTGCCAGCAGTTCCGACAGGGGGAGGACTGAAGCTTTCTTT,CASSSDRGRTEAFF
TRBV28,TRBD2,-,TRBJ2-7,TGTGCCAGCAGTTTTTCAGGACTAGCCTACGAGCAGTACTTC,CASSFSGLAYEQYF